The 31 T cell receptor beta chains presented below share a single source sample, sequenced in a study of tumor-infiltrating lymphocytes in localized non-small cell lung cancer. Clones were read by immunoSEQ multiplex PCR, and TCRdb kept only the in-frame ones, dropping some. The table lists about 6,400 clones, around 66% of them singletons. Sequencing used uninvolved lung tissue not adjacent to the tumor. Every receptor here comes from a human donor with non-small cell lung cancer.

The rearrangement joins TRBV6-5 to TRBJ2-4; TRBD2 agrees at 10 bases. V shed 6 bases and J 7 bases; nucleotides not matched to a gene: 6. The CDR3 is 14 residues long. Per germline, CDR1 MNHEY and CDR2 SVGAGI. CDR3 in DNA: TGTGCCAGCAGCCGAGCGGGAGGGCCGAACATTCAGTACTTC. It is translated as CASSRAGGPNIQYF.

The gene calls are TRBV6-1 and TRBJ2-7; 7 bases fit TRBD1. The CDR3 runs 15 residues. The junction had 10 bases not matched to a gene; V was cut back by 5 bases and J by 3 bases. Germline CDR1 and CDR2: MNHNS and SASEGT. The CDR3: CASSSVGQGDYEQYF. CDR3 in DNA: TGTGCCAGCAGTTCGGTCGGGCAGGGGGACTACGAGCAGTACTTC.

This chain's CDR3 is CASSTDPQREQFF. The DNA of the CDR3 is TGTGCCAGCAGCACGGACCCCCAACGCGAGCAGTTCTTC. This chain connects TRBV7-3 to TRBJ2-1; D is uncertain. Germline V CDR1 and CDR2: SGHTA, FQGTGA. The CDR3 has 13 amino acids. Trimming cost V 5 bases and J 10 bases, with 15 bases left between them.

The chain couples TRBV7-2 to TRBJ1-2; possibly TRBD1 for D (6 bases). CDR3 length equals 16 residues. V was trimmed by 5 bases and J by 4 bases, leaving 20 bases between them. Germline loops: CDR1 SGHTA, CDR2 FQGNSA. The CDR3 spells CASSPSLQGFVYGYTF. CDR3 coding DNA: TGTGCCAGCAGCCCGTCCCTACAGGGCTTTGTCTATGGCTACACCTTC.

Here the CDR3 reads CASSTGKMNTEAFF. As DNA, the CDR3 is TGTGCCAGTAGTACGGGGAAGATGAACACTGAAGCTTTCTTT. The V gene is TRBV19, the J gene TRBJ1-1, with D unresolved. V lost 4 bases to trimming and J lost 0 bases, with 9 bases between them. The CDR3 is 14 amino acids. Germline CDR1 reads LNHDA; CDR2 reads SQIVND (reference sequence).

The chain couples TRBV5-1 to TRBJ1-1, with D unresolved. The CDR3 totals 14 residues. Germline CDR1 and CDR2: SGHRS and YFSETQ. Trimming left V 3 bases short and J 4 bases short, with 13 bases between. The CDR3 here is CASSSGDKATEAFF. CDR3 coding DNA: TGCGCCAGCAGCTCGGGAGACAAGGCCACTGAAGCTTTCTTT. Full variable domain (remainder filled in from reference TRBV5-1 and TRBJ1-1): KAGVTQTPRYLIKTRGQQVTLSCSPISGHRSVSWYQQTPGQGLQFLFEYFSETQRNKGNFPGRFSGRQFSNSRSEMNVSTLELGDSALYLCASSSGDKATEAFFGQGTRLTVV.

CDR3 in amino acids: CASSSAQGGKNSPLHF. The CDR3 DNA reads as TGTGCCAGCAGTTCAGCTCAGGGGGGGAAAAATTCACCCCTCCACTTT. The chain joins TRBV28 to TRBJ1-6; 7 bases match TRBD1. Per the germline V gene, CDR1 is MDHEN and CDR2 is SYDVKM. This CDR3 is built from 16 residues. The V and J ends lost 4 bases and 7 bases, in that order; junction bases with no gene match: 10.

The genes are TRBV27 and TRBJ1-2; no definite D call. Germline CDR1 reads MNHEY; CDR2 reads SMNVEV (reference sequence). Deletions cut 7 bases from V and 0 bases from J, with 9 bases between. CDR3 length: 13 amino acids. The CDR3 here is CASKGLTNYGYTF. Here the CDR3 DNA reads TGTGCCAGCAAAGGCCTAACTAACTATGGCTACACCTTC.

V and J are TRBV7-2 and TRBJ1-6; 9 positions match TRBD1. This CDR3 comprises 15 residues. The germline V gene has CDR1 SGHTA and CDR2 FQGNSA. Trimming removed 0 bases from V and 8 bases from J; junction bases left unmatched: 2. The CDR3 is CASSLAGQGYSPLHF. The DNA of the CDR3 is TGTGCCAGCAGCTTAGCGGGACAGGGCTATTCACCCCTCCACTTT.

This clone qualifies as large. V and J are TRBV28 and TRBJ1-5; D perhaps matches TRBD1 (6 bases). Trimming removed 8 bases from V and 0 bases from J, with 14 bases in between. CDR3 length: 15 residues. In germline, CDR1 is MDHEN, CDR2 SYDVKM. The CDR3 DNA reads TGTGCCAGCCTGCGGCCACAGGGTAGCAATCAGCCCCAGCATTTT. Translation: CASLRPQGSNQPQHF.

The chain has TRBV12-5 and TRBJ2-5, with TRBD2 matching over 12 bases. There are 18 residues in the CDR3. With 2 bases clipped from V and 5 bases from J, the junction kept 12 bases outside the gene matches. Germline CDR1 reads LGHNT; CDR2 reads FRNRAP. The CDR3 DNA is TGTGCTAGTGGTTTGAACAAAGACGGGACTAGCGGGCGGGAGACCCAGTACTTC. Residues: CASGLNKDGTSGRETQYF.

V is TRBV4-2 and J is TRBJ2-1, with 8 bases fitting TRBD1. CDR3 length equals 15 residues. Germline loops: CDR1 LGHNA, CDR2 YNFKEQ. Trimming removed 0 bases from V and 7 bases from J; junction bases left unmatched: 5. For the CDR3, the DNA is TGTGCCAGCAGCCAAGATGGGGACAGGCCAAATGAGCAGTTCTTC. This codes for CASSQDGDRPNEQFF.

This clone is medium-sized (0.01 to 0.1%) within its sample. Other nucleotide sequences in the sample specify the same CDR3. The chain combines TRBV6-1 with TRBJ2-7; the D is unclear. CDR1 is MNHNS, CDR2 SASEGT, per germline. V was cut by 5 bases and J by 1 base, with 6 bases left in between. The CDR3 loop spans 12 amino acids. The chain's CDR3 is CASSPRSYEQYF. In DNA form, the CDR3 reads TGTGCCAGCAGTCCCCGTTCCTACGAGCAGTACTTC.

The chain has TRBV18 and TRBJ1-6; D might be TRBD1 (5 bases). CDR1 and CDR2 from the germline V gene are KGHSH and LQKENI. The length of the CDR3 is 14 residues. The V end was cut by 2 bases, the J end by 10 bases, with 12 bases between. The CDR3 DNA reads TGTGCCAGCTCACCAAGTCAGGGTTTATCACCCCTCCACTTT. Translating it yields CASSPSQGLSPLHF.

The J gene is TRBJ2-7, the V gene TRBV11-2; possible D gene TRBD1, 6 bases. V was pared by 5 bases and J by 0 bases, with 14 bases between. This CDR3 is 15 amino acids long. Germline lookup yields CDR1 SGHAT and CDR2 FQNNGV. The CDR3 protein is CASSPGPDSSYEQYF. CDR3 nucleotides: TGTGCCAGCAGCCCTGGGCCGGACAGCTCCTACGAGCAGTACTTC.

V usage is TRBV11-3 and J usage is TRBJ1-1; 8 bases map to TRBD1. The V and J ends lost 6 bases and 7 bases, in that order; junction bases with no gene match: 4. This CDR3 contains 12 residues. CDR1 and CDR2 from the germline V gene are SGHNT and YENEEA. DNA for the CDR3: TGTGCCAGCAGTTATGGACAGGGTGAAGCTTTCTTT. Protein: CASSYGQGEAFF.

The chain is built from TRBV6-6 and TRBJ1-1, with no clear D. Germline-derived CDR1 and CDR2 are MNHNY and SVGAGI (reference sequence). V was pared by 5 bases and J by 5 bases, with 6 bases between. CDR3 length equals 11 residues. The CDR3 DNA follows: TGTGCCAGCAGTCAGTGGACTGAAGCTTTCTTT. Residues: CASSQWTEAFF.

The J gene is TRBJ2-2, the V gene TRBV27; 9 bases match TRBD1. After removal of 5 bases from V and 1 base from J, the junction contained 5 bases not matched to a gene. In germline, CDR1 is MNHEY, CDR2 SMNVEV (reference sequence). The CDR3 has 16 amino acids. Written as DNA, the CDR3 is TGTGCCAGCAGTCGGCGGACAGGGGAGAACACCGGGGAGCTGTTTTTT. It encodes CASSRRTGENTGELFF.

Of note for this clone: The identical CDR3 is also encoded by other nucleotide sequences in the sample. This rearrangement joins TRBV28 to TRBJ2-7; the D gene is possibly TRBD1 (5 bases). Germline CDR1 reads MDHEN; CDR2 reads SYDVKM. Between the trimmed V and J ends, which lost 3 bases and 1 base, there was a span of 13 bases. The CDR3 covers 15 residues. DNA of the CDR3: TGTGCCAGCAGTTTTTTCCAGGGAAGGTCCTACGAGCAGTACTTC. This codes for CASSFFQGRSYEQYF.

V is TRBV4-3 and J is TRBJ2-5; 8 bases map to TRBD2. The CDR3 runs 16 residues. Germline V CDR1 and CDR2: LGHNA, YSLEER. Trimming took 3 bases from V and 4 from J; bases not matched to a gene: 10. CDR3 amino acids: CASSHQGAGGIETQYF. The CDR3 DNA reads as TGCGCCAGCAGCCACCAAGGGGCGGGGGGTATAGAGACCCAGTACTTC.

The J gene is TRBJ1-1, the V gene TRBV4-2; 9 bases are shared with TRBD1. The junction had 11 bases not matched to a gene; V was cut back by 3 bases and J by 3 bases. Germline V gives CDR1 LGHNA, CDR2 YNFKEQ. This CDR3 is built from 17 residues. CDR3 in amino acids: CASSQRGQGQVDTEAFF. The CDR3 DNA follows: TGTGCCAGCAGCCAGAGGGGACAGGGCCAGGTCGACACTGAAGCTTTCTTT.

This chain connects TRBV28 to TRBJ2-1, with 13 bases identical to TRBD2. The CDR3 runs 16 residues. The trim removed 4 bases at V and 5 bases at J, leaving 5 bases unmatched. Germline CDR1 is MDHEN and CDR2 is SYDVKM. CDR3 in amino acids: CASSSAGTSGNNEQFF. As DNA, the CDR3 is TGTGCCAGCAGTTCGGCCGGGACTAGCGGGAACAATGAGCAGTTCTTC.

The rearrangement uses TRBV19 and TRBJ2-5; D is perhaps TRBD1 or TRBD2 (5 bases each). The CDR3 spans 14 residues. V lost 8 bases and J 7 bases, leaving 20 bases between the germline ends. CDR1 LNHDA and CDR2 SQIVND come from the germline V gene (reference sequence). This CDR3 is CASGVARDHATQYF. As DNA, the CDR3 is TGTGCCAGTGGGGTGGCCCGGGACCACGCGACCCAGTACTTC.

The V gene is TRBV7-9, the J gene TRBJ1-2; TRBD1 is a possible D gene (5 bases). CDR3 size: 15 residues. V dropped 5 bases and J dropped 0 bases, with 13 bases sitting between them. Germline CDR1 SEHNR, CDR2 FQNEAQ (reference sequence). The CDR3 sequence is CASSRGGVTNYGYTF. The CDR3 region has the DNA TGTGCCAGCAGCCGGGGAGGGGTGACTAACTATGGCTACACCTTC.

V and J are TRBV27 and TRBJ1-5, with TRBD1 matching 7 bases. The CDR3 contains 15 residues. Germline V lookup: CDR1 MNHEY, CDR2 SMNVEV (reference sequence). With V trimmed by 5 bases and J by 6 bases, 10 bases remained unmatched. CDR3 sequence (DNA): TGTGCCAGCAGTCCTCGGACAGGCGGTCTTCAGCCCCAGCATTTT. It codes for CASSPRTGGLQPQHF.

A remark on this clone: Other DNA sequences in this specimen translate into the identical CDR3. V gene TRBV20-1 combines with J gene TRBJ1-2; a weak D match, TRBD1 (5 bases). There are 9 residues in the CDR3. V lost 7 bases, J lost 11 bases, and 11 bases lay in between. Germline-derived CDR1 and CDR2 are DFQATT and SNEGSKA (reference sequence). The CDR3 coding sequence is TGCAGTGTTAAGGGGAGTTACACCTTC. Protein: CSVKGSYTF.

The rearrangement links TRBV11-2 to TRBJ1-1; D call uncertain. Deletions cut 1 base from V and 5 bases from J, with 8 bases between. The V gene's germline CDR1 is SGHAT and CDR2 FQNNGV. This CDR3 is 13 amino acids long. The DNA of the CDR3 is TGTGCCAGCAGCTTAGGATTGGGGACTGAAGCTTTCTTT. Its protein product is CASSLGLGTEAFF.

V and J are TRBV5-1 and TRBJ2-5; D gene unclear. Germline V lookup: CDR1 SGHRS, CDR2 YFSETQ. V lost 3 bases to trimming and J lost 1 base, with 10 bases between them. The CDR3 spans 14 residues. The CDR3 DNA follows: TGCGCCAGCAGCTCCGGACGGACCCAAGAGACCCAGTACTTC. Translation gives CASSSGRTQETQYF. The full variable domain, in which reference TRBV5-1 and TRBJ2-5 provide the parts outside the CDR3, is KAGVTQTPRYLIKTRGQQVTLSCSPISGHRSVSWYQQTPGQGLQFLFEYFSETQRNKGNFPGRFSGRQFSNSRSEMNVSTLELGDSALYLCASSSGRTQETQYFGPGTRLLVL.

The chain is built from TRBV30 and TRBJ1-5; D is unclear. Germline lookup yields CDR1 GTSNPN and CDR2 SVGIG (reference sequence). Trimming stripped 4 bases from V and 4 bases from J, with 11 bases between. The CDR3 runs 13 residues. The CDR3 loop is CAWTLGPNQPQHF. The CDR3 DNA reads TGTGCCTGGACTCTGGGCCCTAATCAGCCCCAGCATTTT.

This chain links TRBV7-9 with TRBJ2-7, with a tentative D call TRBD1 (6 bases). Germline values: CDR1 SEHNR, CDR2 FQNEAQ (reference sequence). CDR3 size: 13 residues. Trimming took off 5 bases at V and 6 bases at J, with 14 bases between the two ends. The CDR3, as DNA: TGTGCCAGCAGCCGCACCCCAGGGGTCGAGCAGTACTTC. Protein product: CASSRTPGVEQYF.

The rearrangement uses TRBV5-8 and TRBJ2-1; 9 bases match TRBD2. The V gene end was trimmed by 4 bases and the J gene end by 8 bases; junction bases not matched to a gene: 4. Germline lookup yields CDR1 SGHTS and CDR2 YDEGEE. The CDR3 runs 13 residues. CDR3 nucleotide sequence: TGTGCCAGCAGCCACAGACTAGCGGATGAGCAGTTCTTC. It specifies CASSHRLADEQFF.